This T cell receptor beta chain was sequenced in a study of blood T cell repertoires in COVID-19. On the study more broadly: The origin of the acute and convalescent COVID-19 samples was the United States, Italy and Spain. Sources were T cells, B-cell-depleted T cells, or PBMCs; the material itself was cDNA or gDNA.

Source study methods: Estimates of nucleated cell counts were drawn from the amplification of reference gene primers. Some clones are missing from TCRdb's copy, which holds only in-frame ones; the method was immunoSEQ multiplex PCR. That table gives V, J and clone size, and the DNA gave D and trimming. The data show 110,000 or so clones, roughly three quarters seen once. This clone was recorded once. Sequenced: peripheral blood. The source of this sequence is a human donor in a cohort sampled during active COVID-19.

The CDR3 coding sequence is TGTGCCAGCAGCTCACCGCCGGGGGGGCTTGGCTACACCTTC. Its protein is CASSSPPGGLGYTF. The genes are TRBV5-4 and TRBJ1-2, with a tentative D call TRBD1 (6 bases). V lost 3 bases to trimming and J lost 7 bases, with 16 bases between them. CDR3 length: 14 residues. Per germline, CDR1 SGHNT and CDR2 YYREEE (reference sequence).